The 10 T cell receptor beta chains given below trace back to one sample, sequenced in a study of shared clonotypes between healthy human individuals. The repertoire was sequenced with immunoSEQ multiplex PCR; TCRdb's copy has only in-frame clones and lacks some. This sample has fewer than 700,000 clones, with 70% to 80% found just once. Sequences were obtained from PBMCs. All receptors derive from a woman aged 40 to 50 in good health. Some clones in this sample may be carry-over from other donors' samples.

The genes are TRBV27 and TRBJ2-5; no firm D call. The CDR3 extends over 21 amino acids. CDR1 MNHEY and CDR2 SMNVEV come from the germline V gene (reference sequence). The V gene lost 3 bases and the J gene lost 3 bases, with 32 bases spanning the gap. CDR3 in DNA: TGTGCCAGCAGTTTGGTGGCGGCCCTGGAAGGCGGCTATGTTAGTAAAGAGACCCAGTACTTC. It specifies CASSLVAALEGGYVSKETQYF.

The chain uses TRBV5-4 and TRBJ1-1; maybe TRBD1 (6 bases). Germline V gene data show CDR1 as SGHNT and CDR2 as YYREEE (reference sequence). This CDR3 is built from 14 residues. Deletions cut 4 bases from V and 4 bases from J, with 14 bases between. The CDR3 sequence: CASSPERGRTEAFF. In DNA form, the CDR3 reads TGTGCCAGCAGCCCCGAGCGGGGGCGCACTGAAGCTTTCTTT.

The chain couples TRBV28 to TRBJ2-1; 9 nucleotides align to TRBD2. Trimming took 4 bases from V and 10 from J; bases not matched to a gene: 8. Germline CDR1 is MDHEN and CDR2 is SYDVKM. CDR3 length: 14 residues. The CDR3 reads CASSSLAGSQEQFF. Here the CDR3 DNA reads TGTGCCAGCAGTTCCCTAGCGGGGTCCCAGGAGCAGTTCTTC.

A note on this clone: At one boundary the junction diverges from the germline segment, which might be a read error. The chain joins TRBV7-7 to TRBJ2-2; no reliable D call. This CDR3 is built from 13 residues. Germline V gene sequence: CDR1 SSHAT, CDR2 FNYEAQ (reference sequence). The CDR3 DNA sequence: TGTGCTAGCAGCTTAAGACTTGCCGGGGAGCTGTTTTTT. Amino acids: CASSLRLAGELFF.

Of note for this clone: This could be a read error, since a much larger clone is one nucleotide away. CDR3 nucleotide sequence: TGCAGCGTTGAAGATGGCGGGGCCACCGGGGAGCAGTTTTTT. Translated, it gives CSVEDGGATGEQFF. The chain employs TRBV29-1 and TRBJ2-2; TRBD2 is a possible D gene (6 bases). The length of the CDR3 is 14 residues. Germline lookup yields CDR1 SQVTM and CDR2 ANQGSEA.

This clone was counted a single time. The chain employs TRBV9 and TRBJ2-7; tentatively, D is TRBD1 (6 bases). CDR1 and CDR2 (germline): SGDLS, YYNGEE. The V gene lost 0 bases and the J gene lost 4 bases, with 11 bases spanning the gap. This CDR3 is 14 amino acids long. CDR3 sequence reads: CASSVAQGQYEQYF. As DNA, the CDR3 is TGTGCCAGCAGCGTAGCTCAGGGGCAGTACGAGCAGTACTTC.

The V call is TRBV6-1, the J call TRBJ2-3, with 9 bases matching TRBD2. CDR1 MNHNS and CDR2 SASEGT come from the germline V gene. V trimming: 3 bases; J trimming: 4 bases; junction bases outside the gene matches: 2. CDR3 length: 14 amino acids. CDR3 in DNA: TGTGCCAGCAGTGAGGGCGGGAGGGCAGATACGCAGTATTTT. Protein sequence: CASSEGGRADTQYF.

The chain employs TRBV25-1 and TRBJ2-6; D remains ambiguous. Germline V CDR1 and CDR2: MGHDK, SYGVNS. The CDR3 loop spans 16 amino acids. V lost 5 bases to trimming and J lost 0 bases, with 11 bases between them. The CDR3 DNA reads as TGTGCCAGCAGTAGCCGGTACACCTCTGGGGCCAACGTCCTGACTTTC. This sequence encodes CASSSRYTSGANVLTF. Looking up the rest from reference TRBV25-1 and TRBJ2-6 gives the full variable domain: EADIYQTPRYLVIGTGKKITLECSQTMGHDKMYWYQQDPGMELHLIHYSYGVNSTEKGDLSSESTVSRIRTEHFPLTLESARPSHTSQYLCASSSRYTSGANVLTFGAGSRLTVL.

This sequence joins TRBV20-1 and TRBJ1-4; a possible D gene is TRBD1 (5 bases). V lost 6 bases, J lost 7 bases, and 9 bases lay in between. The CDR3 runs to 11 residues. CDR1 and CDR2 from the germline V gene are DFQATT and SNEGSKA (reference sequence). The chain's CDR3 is CSARETEKLFF. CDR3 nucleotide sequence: TGCAGTGCCAGGGAAACTGAAAAACTGTTTTTT.

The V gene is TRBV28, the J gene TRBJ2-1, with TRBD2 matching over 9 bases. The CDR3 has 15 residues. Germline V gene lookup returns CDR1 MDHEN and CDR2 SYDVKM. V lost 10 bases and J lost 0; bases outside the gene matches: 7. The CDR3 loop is CATPRLADSYNEQFF. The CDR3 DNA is TGTGCCACCCCGAGACTAGCGGACTCCTACAATGAGCAGTTCTTC.